This is a list of T cell receptor beta chains from one sample in a study of CD8+ T cells in alopecia areata. Clones were sequenced by immunoSEQ multiplex PCR, and TCRdb holds only the in-frame ones, with some missing. The sample holds about 150,000 clones, about 60% seen once. The material was CD4+ T cells sorted from blood, obtained at week 0. Receptor source: a human donor with alopecia areata. The CDR3 runs from the conserved cysteine through the conserved F or W. Fields, in order: V gene, clone size, J gene, D gene, CDR3 protein, CDR3 DNA. D genes are given only for firm matches. A clone size is listed for some rows: how often the clone was seen (once, few, many), or a class if it is expanded.

TRBV4-3	NA	TRBJ1-2	TRBD1	CASSKRMGQYGYTF	TGCGCCAGCAGCAAACGAATGGGACAGTATGGCTACACCTTC
TRBV27	NA	TRBJ2-1	TRBD2	CASSSLAGGKKQFF	TGTGCCAGCAGTTCACTAGCGGGGGGGAAGAAGCAGTTCTTC
TRBV2	NA	TRBJ1-1	NA	CASSQGPNTEAFF	TGTGCCAGCAGCCAGGGCCCGAACACTGAAGCTTTCTTT
TRBV12-5	NA	TRBJ2-4	NA	CASGLVDLNIQYF	TGTGCTAGTGGTTTGGTAGACCTAAACATTCAGTACTTC
TRBV10-3	NA	TRBJ1-6	NA	CAISDIQGLRGDSPLHF	TGTGCCATCAGTGATATTCAGGGTCTTCGGGGGGATTCACCCCTCCACTTT
TRBV2	NA	TRBJ2-3	NA	CASSETPSWGTQYF	TGTGCCAGCAGTGAGACTCCGAGCTGGGGTACGCAGTATTTT
TRBV13	once	TRBJ2-2	NA	CASRRIGTGELFF	TGTGCCAGCAGGCGTATCGGGACCGGGGAGCTGTTTTTT
TRBV29-1	NA	TRBJ2-1	TRBD1	CSVVRDSSYNEQFF	TGCAGCGTTGTCCGGGACAGCTCCTACAATGAGCAGTTCTTC
TRBV2	once	TRBJ1-4	NA	CASRGREEKLFF	TGTGCCAGCCGAGGGAGAGAGGAAAAACTGTTTTTT
TRBV30	few	TRBJ1-2	TRBD1	CAWSKGASLRGYTF	TGTGCCTGGAGTAAGGGGGCCAGCCTGCGTGGCTACACCTTC
TRBV5-6	NA	TRBJ1-4	TRBD1	CASSDSGTGNEKLFF	TGTGCCAGCAGCGACTCCGGGACAGGGAACGAAAAACTGTTTTTT
TRBV25-1	NA	TRBJ2-1	NA	CASSESGRGTYNEQFF	TGTGCCAGCAGTGAATCCGGACGGGGTACCTACAATGAGCAGTTCTTC
TRBV30	NA	TRBJ2-1	TRBD2	CAWSLAGGAYEQFF	TGTGCCTGGAGCCTAGCGGGGGGTGCCTACGAGCAGTTCTTC
TRBV19	NA	TRBJ1-5	NA	CASSISGITTLHQPQHF	TGTGCCAGTAGTATCTCGGGGATTACAACTCTACATCAGCCCCAGCATTTT
TRBV6-5	few	TRBJ1-1	NA	CASSVQRLNTEAFF	TGTGCCAGCAGTGTACAGAGGTTGAACACTGAAGCTTTCTTT
TRBV7-9	NA	TRBJ2-2	NA	CASSFFTHTGELFF	TGTGCCAGCAGCTTCTTTACCCACACCGGGGAGCTGTTTTTT
TRBV5-1	few	TRBJ1-2	NA	CASSLEGDYGYTF	TGCGCCAGCAGCTTGGAGGGGGACTATGGCTACACCTTC
TRBV2	NA	TRBJ1-1	NA	CASRDDSTEAFF	TGTGCCAGCAGAGACGACAGCACTGAAGCTTTCTTT
TRBV7-2	few	TRBJ1-2	TRBD1	CASSSDRTMLSYTF	TGTGCCAGCAGCTCGGACAGGACTATGTTGAGCTACACCTTC
TRBV28	few	TRBJ1-1	NA	CASSLPSMNTEAFF	TGTGCCAGCAGTTTACCATCCATGAACACTGAAGCTTTCTTT
TRBV20-1	NA	TRBJ2-5	NA	CSAKQETQYF	TGCAGTGCCAAACAAGAGACCCAGTACTTC
TRBV9	NA	TRBJ2-3	TRBD2	CASNSRGGSTDTQYF	TGTGCCAGCAATTCTCGCGGGGGTTCCACAGATACGCAGTATTTT
TRBV23-1	few	TRBJ2-2	NA	CASSQSGRGQPPGELFF	TGCGCCAGCAGTCAATCGGGTCGTGGGCAGCCCCCCGGGGAGCTGTTTTTT
TRBV2	NA	TRBJ1-1	TRBD1	CASSEDRGLLMNTEAFF	TGTGCCAGCAGTGAGGACAGGGGGCTCCTCATGAACACTGAAGCTTTCTTT
TRBV29-1	NA	TRBJ1-1	NA	CSVGTGRF	TGCAGCGTCGGAACGGGCCGATTT
TRBV14	NA	TRBJ2-1	TRBD2	CASSLTGLAGDNEQFF	TGTGCCAGCAGCCTAACCGGACTAGCGGGAGACAATGAGCAGTTCTTC
TRBV29-1	NA	TRBJ1-2	NA	CSVGGDGYTF	TGCAGCGTAGGGGGAGATGGCTACACCTTC
TRBV10-1	many	TRBJ2-5	NA	CASSDRDPQETQYF	TGCGCCAGCAGTGATCGGGACCCGCAAGAGACCCAGTACTTC
TRBV6-6	few	TRBJ2-2	NA	CASTPRAANTGELFF	TGTGCCAGCACCCCGAGGGCAGCTAACACCGGGGAGCTGTTTTTT
TRBV29-1	once	TRBJ1-2	NA	CSVGSETSDTF	TGCAGCGTTGGGTCAGAAACCTCCGACACCTTC
TRBV4-1	few	TRBJ1-4	TRBD1	CASSHLAGGGGKLFF	TGCGCCAGCAGCCATCTGGCAGGGGGCGGAGGGAAACTGTTTTTT
TRBV4-1	NA	TRBJ2-1	NA	CASSQEETPYNEQFF	TGCGCCAGCAGCCAAGAAGAGACTCCATACAATGAGCAGTTCTTC
TRBV19	NA	TRBJ2-5	NA	CASSIPGSQETQYF	TGTGCCAGTAGTATACCGGGGAGCCAAGAGACCCAGTACTTC
TRBV30	NA	TRBJ1-2	TRBD1	CAWRPNRTGRYGYTF	TGTGCCTGGAGGCCTAACCGGACAGGGAGATATGGCTACACCTTC
TRBV11-2	NA	TRBJ2-3	NA	CASSLGYTQYF	TGTGCCAGCAGCTTAGGATATACGCAGTATTTT
TRBV4-3	NA	TRBJ1-1	NA	CASSQVEGTEAFF	TGCGCCAGCAGCCAAGTGGAGGGCACTGAAGCTTTCTTT
TRBV7-2	many	TRBJ2-5	TRBD2	CASSLVGTSGFQETQYF	TGTGCCAGCAGCTTAGTGGGGACTAGCGGGTTCCAAGAGACCCAGTACTTC
TRBV7-9	NA	TRBJ2-5	TRBD1	CASSLGQSQETQYF	TGTGCCAGCAGCCTGGGACAGAGCCAAGAGACCCAGTACTTC
TRBV7-2	NA	TRBJ2-3	NA	CASSLEGRDTQYF	TGTGCCAGCAGCTTAGAGGGTAGGGATACGCAGTATTTT
TRBV29-1	few	TRBJ2-6	TRBD1	CSARDSAFSGANVLTF	TGCAGCGCCAGGGACAGTGCCTTTTCTGGGGCCAACGTCCTGACTTTC
TRBV10-3	few	TRBJ1-1	NA	CAIKAANLNTEAFF	TGTGCCATCAAGGCGGCGAATCTGAACACTGAAGCTTTCTTT
TRBV10-3	NA	TRBJ1-4	NA	CAITPREDEKLFF	TGTGCCATCACCCCACGGGAAGATGAAAAACTGTTTTTT
TRBV29-1	NA	TRBJ1-1	NA	CSVDVPSSEAFF	TGCAGCGTTGATGTTCCATCATCGGAAGCTTTCTTT
TRBV18	NA	TRBJ1-5	NA	CASSESGASNQPQHF	TGTGCCAGCTCAGAATCAGGGGCTAGCAATCAGCCCCAGCATTTT
TRBV25-1	NA	TRBJ2-3	TRBD1	CASSELGQSTDTQYF	TGTGCCAGCAGTGAACTGGGACAGAGCACAGATACGCAGTATTTT
TRBV25-1	few	TRBJ2-5	NA	CASSPSAGVVETQYF	TGTGCCAGCAGTCCTTCGGCGGGTGTGGTAGAGACCCAGTACTTC
TRBV7-9	NA	TRBJ2-7	NA	CASSSPTYEQYF	TGTGCCAGCAGCTCCCCCACCTACGAGCAGTACTTC
TRBV6-6	few	TRBJ2-1	TRBD1	CASSYSIGQGPNEQFF	TGTGCCAGCAGTTACTCGATCGGACAGGGTCCCAATGAGCAGTTCTTC
TRBV14	NA	TRBJ1-6	NA	CASSQEPRVRGSPLHF	TGTGCCAGCAGCCAAGAACCCAGGGTGCGGGGTTCACCCCTCCACTTT
TRBV5-7	NA	TRBJ1-6	NA	CASTFRAAYNSPLHF	TGTGCCAGCACCTTTCGGGCAGCTTATAATTCACCCCTCCACTTT
TRBV29-1	NA	TRBJ2-3	NA	CSVASTDTQYF	TGCAGCGTCGCTAGCACAGATACGCAGTATTTT
TRBV11-2	once	TRBJ2-5	NA	CASSLVWGETQYF	TGTGCCAGCAGCCTCGTTTGGGGGGAGACCCAGTACTTC
TRBV4-1	NA	TRBJ1-5	NA	CASSQDRGTIDQPQHF	TGCGCCAGCAGCCAAGACCGGGGGACAATTGATCAGCCCCAGCATTTT
TRBV19	NA	TRBJ1-2	NA	CASSPPANYGYTF	TGTGCCAGTAGTCCCCCCGCTAACTATGGCTACACCTTC